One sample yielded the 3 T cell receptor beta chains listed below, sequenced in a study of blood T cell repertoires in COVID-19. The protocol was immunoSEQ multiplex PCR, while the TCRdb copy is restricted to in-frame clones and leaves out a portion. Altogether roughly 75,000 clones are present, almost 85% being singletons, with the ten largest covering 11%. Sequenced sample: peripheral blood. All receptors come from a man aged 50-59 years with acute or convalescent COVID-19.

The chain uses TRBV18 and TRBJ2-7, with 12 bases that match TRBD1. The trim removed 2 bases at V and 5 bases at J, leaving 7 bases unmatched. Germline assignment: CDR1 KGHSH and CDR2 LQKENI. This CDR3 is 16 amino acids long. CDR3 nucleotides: TGTGCCAGCTCACCAGGGACAGGGGGCGACTTGGACGAGCAGTACTTC. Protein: CASSPGTGGDLDEQYF.

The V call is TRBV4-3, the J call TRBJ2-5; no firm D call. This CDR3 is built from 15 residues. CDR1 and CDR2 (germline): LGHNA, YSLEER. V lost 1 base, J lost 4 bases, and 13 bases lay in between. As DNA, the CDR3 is TGCGCCAGCAGCCAAGCCCCAGGTCCTGGAGAGACCCAGTACTTC. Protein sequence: CASSQAPGPGETQYF.

The CDR3, as DNA: TGTGCCAGCAGGCTTTTGAGGGAAGAGACCCAGTACTTC. Translation gives CASRLLREETQYF. This chain uses TRBV28 with TRBJ2-5, with D perhaps TRBD2 (5 bases). This CDR3 is built from 13 residues. Trimming pared 6 bases from V and 3 bases from J, leaving 11 bases between. Germline V CDR1 and CDR2: MDHEN, SYDVKM.